A selection of T cell receptor beta chains follows, all from one sample in a study of cytomegalovirus exposure and HLA in healthy donors. The assay was immunoSEQ multiplex PCR, and TCRdb's table has in-frame clones only and misses some. The repertoire includes more than 80,000 clones, roughly 95% of them detected once, and about 1.3% sits in the top ten. The sample consisted of PBMCs. The receptor set was obtained from a woman younger than 35 in good health and CMV-seronegative. CDR3s include the opening cysteine and the closing phenylalanine or tryptophan. The D gene is left open where the match is weak. Clone size is stated in some rows and not others, as once, few, many or a class when expanded.

- | TRBJ2-2 | - | TRBV2 | CASSEAPGLSAGNTGELFF | TGTGCCAGCAGTGAAGCGCCGGGTTTATCGGCGGGCAACACCGGGGAGCTGTTTTTT
- | TRBJ1-5 | - | TRBV4-2 | CASSQVGQADNQPQHF | TGTGCCAGCAGCCAAGTGGGGCAGGCGGACAATCAGCCCCAGCATTTT
- | TRBJ2-5 | - | TRBV11-2 | CASSFGGGETQYF | TGTGCCAGCAGCTTCGGGGGTGGAGAGACCCAGTACTTC
TRBD1 | TRBJ2-3 | - | TRBV19 | CASSGTADTQYF | TGTGCCAGTAGTGGGACAGCAGATACGCAGTATTTT
- | TRBJ1-4 | - | TRBV10-1 | CASSRGNQNEKLFF | TGCGCCAGCAGTCGCGGGAATCAAAATGAAAAACTGTTTTTT
- | TRBJ1-3 | - | TRBV18 | CASSADTFSGNTIYF | TGTGCCAGCTCAGCGGACACCTTCTCTGGAAACACCATATATTTT
- | TRBJ1-1 | - | TRBV25-1 | CASSDPRAPNTEAFF | TGTGCCAGCAGTGACCCCAGGGCCCCGAACACTGAAGCTTTCTTT
- | TRBJ2-7 | once | TRBV27 | CASSLKTGSYEQYF | TGTGCCAGCAGTTTGAAGACAGGTTCCTACGAGCAGTACTTC
TRBD1 | TRBJ2-7 | - | TRBV4-2 | CASSQGGQGAYEQYF | TGTGCCAGCAGCCAAGGGGGACAGGGTGCTTACGAGCAGTACTTC
- | TRBJ2-7 | - | TRBV19 | CASSLRAGKMRFYEQYF | TGTGCCAGTAGCCTTAGGGCGGGGAAAATGAGATTCTACGAGCAGTACTTC
TRBD1 | TRBJ2-6 | - | TRBV2 | CARTGTGGAGANVLTF | TGTGCCAGGACGGGGACAGGGGGCGCTGGGGCCAACGTCCTGACTTTC
TRBD1 | TRBJ1-1 | - | TRBV6-5 | CASSYDRETEAFF | TGTGCCAGCAGTTATGACAGGGAAACTGAAGCTTTCTTT
TRBD2 | TRBJ2-7 | once | TRBV9 | CASSGGTSGGNYEQYF | TGTGCCAGCAGCGGGGGGACTAGCGGGGGAAACTACGAGCAGTACTTC
TRBD2 | TRBJ2-3 | - | TRBV27 | CASSLKVSGRTDTQYF | TGTGCCAGCAGTTTAAAGGTTAGCGGGAGAACAGATACGCAGTATTTT
TRBD1 | TRBJ2-3 | - | TRBV5-1 | CASSTDRDTDTQYF | TGCGCCAGCAGCACGGACAGGGACACAGATACGCAGTATTTT
TRBD2 | TRBJ2-1 | - | TRBV7-9 | CASSPLAEYNEQFF | TGTGCCAGCAGCCCGCTAGCGGAGTACAATGAGCAGTTCTTC
TRBD1 | TRBJ1-2 | - | TRBV28 | CASRWTGGDGYTF | TGTGCCAGCAGGTGGACAGGTGGGGATGGCTACACCTTC
TRBD1 | TRBJ1-1 | - | TRBV10-3 | CASRTGQKVEAFF | TGTGCCTCACGAACGGGACAGAAAGTTGAAGCTTTCTTT
TRBD2 | TRBJ2-1 | once | TRBV7-6 | CASSGGTSGPTDEQFF | TGTGCCAGCAGCGGCGGGACTAGCGGACCCACGGATGAGCAGTTCTTC
TRBD1 | TRBJ1-2 | - | TRBV7-9 | CASSLGDRVKGYTF | TGTGCCAGCAGCTTAGGTGACAGGGTGAAAGGCTACACCTTC
- | TRBJ1-6 | - | TRBV6-4 | CASSETPHSGYNSPLHF | TGTGCCAGCAGTGAGACACCCCACAGCGGATATAATTCACCCCTCCACTTT
TRBD2 | TRBJ2-1 | once | TRBV15 | CATSRGRESYNEQFF | TGTGCCACCAGCAGAGGGCGGGAGAGCTACAATGAGCAGTTCTTC
TRBD1 | TRBJ1-2 | - | TRBV19 | CASSSRDSITGYTF | TGTGCCAGTAGTTCCCGGGACAGCATAACTGGCTACACCTTC
- | TRBJ2-1 | once | TRBV9 | CASNRGSSYNEQFF | TGTGCCAGCAATCGGGGGAGCTCCTACAATGAGCAGTTCTTC
TRBD1 | TRBJ2-7 | - | TRBV7-6 | CASSFSGGYSSYEQYF | TGTGCCAGCAGCTTTTCAGGGGGTTACAGCTCCTACGAGCAGTACTTC
TRBD2 | TRBJ2-5 | - | TRBV14 | CASSLREVGLQETQYF | TGTGCCAGCAGCCTCCGGGAGGTGGGACTACAAGAGACCCAGTACTTC
TRBD1 | TRBJ1-4 | - | TRBV10-1 | CASSSGQGNEKLFF | TGCGCCAGCTCCTCGGGACAGGGAAATGAAAAACTGTTTTTT
- | TRBJ1-5 | - | TRBV4-1 | CASSQGTGMSNQPQHF | TGCGCCAGCAGCCAAGGAACAGGGATGAGCAATCAGCCCCAGCATTTT
TRBD2 | TRBJ2-3 | - | TRBV18 | CASSPIAGGATDTQYF | TGTGCCAGCTCACCTATAGCGGGAGGAGCCACAGATACGCAGTATTTT
TRBD2 | TRBJ2-3 | - | TRBV5-1 | CASSSKGWGGSGSTDTQYF | TGCGCCAGCAGCAGTAAAGGGTGGGGCGGGAGCGGAAGCACAGATACGCAGTATTTT
TRBD1 | TRBJ2-2 | - | TRBV7-9 | CASYPPRTGGRGELFF | TGTGCCAGCTATCCACCCAGGACAGGGGGTCGAGGGGAGCTGTTTTTT
TRBD1 | TRBJ1-2 | - | TRBV7-2 | CASSSQGAGSYGYTF | TGTGCCAGCAGCTCCCAGGGGGCTGGGAGCTATGGCTACACCTTC
TRBD2 | TRBJ2-7 | - | TRBV18 | CASSPLASEQYF | TGTGCCAGCTCCCCACTAGCGAGCGAGCAGTACTTC
- | TRBJ2-3 | - | TRBV18 | CASSPPRVVTSTDTQYF | TGTGCCAGCTCACCCCCCCGGGTTGTCACTAGCACAGATACGCAGTATTTT
TRBD2 | TRBJ2-1 | - | TRBV5-6 | CASSQFFSGRGEQFF | TGTGCCAGCAGCCAATTTTTTAGCGGGAGAGGTGAGCAGTTCTTC
TRBD1 | TRBJ2-1 | - | TRBV4-2 | CASSPRTGSSYNEQFF | TGTGCCAGCAGCCCGAGGACAGGGAGCTCCTACAATGAGCAGTTCTTC
- | TRBJ2-1 | - | TRBV27 | CASSFGQGFHNEQFF | TGTGCCAGCAGTTTTGGGCAGGGGTTCCACAATGAGCAGTTCTTC
TRBD1 | TRBJ1-2 | - | TRBV7-9 | CASSTDRGVYGYTF | TGTGCCAGCAGTACGGACAGGGGCGTCTATGGCTACACCTTC
TRBD1 | TRBJ1-4 | once | TRBV6-5 | CASSRHRGSNEKLFF | TGTGCCAGCAGTCGACACAGGGGTTCTAATGAAAAACTGTTTTTT
- | TRBJ2-1 | - | TRBV29-1 | CSVDSSYNEQFF | TGCAGCGTTGATTCGTCCTACAATGAGCAGTTCTTC
- | TRBJ2-7 | - | TRBV4-1 | CASSSYYNTLLGELRAYEQYF | TGCGCCAGCAGCTCGTACTATAACACCTTACTAGGTGAGCTTCGGGCCTACGAGCAGTACTTC
TRBD2 | TRBJ2-1 | - | TRBV5-5 | CASPAGGSSYNEQFF | TGTGCCAGCCCCGCGGGAGGGAGCTCCTACAATGAGCAGTTCTTC
TRBD2 | TRBJ2-3 | once | TRBV9 | CASSYGLARTDTQYF | TGTGCCAGCAGCTACGGACTAGCGCGCACAGATACGCAGTATTTT
- | TRBJ2-5 | - | TRBV25-1 | CASSVSRDFETQYF | TGTGCCAGCAGTGTATCTCGGGACTTCGAGACCCAGTACTTC
- | TRBJ2-3 | - | TRBV9 | CASSVERGPDTQYF | TGTGCCAGCAGCGTAGAAAGGGGCCCAGATACGCAGTATTTT
TRBD2 | TRBJ2-1 | - | TRBV7-6 | CASSSVASGATRQFF | TGTGCCAGCAGCTCCGTGGCGAGCGGGGCCACCCGGCAGTTCTTC
- | TRBJ1-6 | - | TRBV11-2 | CASTSADSYNSPLHF | TGTGCCAGCACCTCGGCGGACTCCTATAATTCACCCCTCCACTTT
TRBD2 | TRBJ2-5 | - | TRBV7-2 | CASSFRSGRETQYF | TGTGCCAGCAGCTTCCGTAGCGGGAGAGAGACCCAGTACTTC
- | TRBJ2-1 | - | TRBV27 | CASSLAATPYNEQFF | TGTGCCAGCAGTTTGGCGGCGACCCCCTACAATGAGCAGTTCTTC
TRBD1 | TRBJ2-2 | - | TRBV7-6 | CASSLRTGPTGELFF | TGTGCCAGCAGCTTAAGGACAGGGCCTACCGGGGAGCTGTTTTTT